These T cell receptor beta chains were read from a single sample in a study of blood T cell repertoires in COVID-19. Clones were read by immunoSEQ multiplex PCR, and TCRdb kept only the in-frame ones, dropping some. Here the sample spans 430,000 or so clones, roughly 90% being singletons. Sequencing used peripheral blood. These receptors were obtained from a man between 18 and 29 years old with COVID-19, enrolled during active disease. Both conserved end residues are part of each CDR3. D genes are given only for firm matches. For some rows the clone size is stated as once, few or many, or as a class when expanded; others skip it.

J: TRBJ1-2; D: NA; V: TRBV6-5; size: once; DNA: TGTGCCAGCAGTCCAGGGATTCGCTATGGCTACACCTTC; CDR3: CASSPGIRYGYTF
J: TRBJ2-7; D: NA; V: TRBV2; size: NA; DNA: TGTGCCAGCAGTGTGAAGGGGGTTAGCGAGCAGTACTTC; CDR3: CASSVKGVSEQYF
J: TRBJ2-2; D: NA; V: TRBV24-1; size: NA; DNA: TGTGCCACCAGTGATTCATGGACTACGAACACCGGGGAGCTGTTTTTT; CDR3: CATSDSWTTNTGELFF
J: TRBJ1-2; D: NA; V: TRBV18; size: NA; DNA: TGTGCCAGCTCACCGGGGGCAGATTATGGCTACACCTTC; CDR3: CASSPGADYGYTF
J: TRBJ1-1; D: NA; V: TRBV2; size: once; DNA: TGTGCCAGCAGAGATACAGGGAACACTGAAGCTTTCTTT; CDR3: CASRDTGNTEAFF
J: TRBJ1-1; D: NA; V: TRBV5-1; size: NA; DNA: TGCGCCAGCAGCCCAGGAACAGGGTCGAACACTGAAGCTTTCTTT; CDR3: CASSPGTGSNTEAFF
J: TRBJ2-2; D: NA; V: TRBV27; size: NA; DNA: TGTGCCAGCAGGCGTACAGGGTCTGCGAACACCGGGGAGCTGTTTTTT; CDR3: CASRRTGSANTGELFF
J: TRBJ2-1; D: TRBD2; V: TRBV30; size: NA; DNA: TGTGCCTGGACTAGCGGGAGGGCCGGTGAGCAGTTCTTC; CDR3: CAWTSGRAGEQFF
J: TRBJ1-4; D: NA; V: TRBV6-5; size: NA; DNA: TGTGCCAGTTCGACAGGCAACGGGGAAAAACTGTTTTTT; CDR3: CASSTGNGEKLFF
J: TRBJ2-3; D: NA; V: TRBV5-1; size: NA; DNA: TGCGCCACCTATTCACCACTGAGCATCTGCACAGATACGCAGTATTTT; CDR3: CATYSPLSICTDTQYF
J: TRBJ2-7; D: TRBD2; V: TRBV4-1; size: NA; DNA: TGCGCCAGCAGCCAAGCGACTAGCGGCGAGCAGTACTTC; CDR3: CASSQATSGEQYF
J: TRBJ2-5; D: NA; V: TRBV13; size: NA; DNA: TGTGCCAGCAGCTCGGACTATCAGAAGACCCAGTACTTC; CDR3: CASSSDYQKTQYF
J: TRBJ2-7; D: TRBD2; V: TRBV18; size: NA; DNA: TGTGCCAGCTCGGGGACTATAACCTCCCGGGAGGAGCAGTACTTC; CDR3: CASSGTITSREEQYF
J: TRBJ1-2; D: TRBD1; V: TRBV2; size: NA; DNA: TGTGCCAGCAGTCTAACAGGGGGTCCGAACTATGGCTACACCTTC; CDR3: CASSLTGGPNYGYTF
J: TRBJ2-6; D: NA; V: TRBV27; size: NA; DNA: TGTGCCAGCAGTTTGTCACATTCTGGGGCCAACGTCCTGACTTTC; CDR3: CASSLSHSGANVLTF
J: TRBJ2-4; D: TRBD1; V: TRBV11-3; size: NA; DNA: TGTGCCAGCAGCATCACAGGGGGCCTTGCCAAAAACATTCAGTACTTC; CDR3: CASSITGGLAKNIQYF
J: TRBJ1-2; D: NA; V: TRBV4-1; size: few; DNA: TGCGCCAGCAGCGCTAGGGACACTACTAACTATGGCTACACCTTC; CDR3: CASSARDTTNYGYTF
J: TRBJ1-5; D: NA; V: TRBV2; size: NA; DNA: TGTGCCAGCACTGAGACAGCCAATCAGCCCCAGCATTTT; CDR3: CASTETANQPQHF
J: TRBJ2-7; D: NA; V: TRBV18; size: NA; DNA: TGTGCCAGCTCACCAACAAGGGGATTCGAGCAGTACTTC; CDR3: CASSPTRGFEQYF
J: TRBJ1-4; D: TRBD1; V: TRBV2; size: few; DNA: TGTGCTACAAACAACAGGGGGCGAGAAAAACTGTTTTTT; CDR3: CATNNRGREKLFF
J: TRBJ1-2; D: TRBD1; V: TRBV30; size: NA; DNA: TGTGCCTGGGGACAGGGAGCGGGGGGCTACACCTTC; CDR3: CAWGQGAGGYTF
J: TRBJ2-1; D: TRBD1; V: TRBV18; size: NA; DNA: TGTGCCAGCTCACCATTTAAGGGGGCGCCGTACAATGAGCAGTTCTTC; CDR3: CASSPFKGAPYNEQFF
J: TRBJ2-1; D: NA; V: TRBV6-6; size: once; DNA: TGTGCCAGCAGTTACCTCGTGAATGAGCAGTTCTTC; CDR3: CASSYLVNEQFF
J: TRBJ2-7; D: TRBD2; V: TRBV14; size: once; DNA: TGTGCCAGCAGCCAGAACAGCGGGGGGGCGTACGAGCAGTACTTC; CDR3: CASSQNSGGAYEQYF
J: TRBJ1-6; D: NA; V: TRBV6-5; size: NA; DNA: TGTGCCAGCAGTTACCGAGGGAGTAATTCACCCCTCCACTTT; CDR3: CASSYRGSNSPLHF
J: TRBJ1-6; D: TRBD1; V: TRBV3-1/TRBV3-2; size: NA; DNA: TGTGCCAGCAGCCTTGGACAGGGTGGATCACCCCTCCACTTT; CDR3: CASSLGQGGSPLHF
J: TRBJ2-5; D: NA; V: TRBV3-1/TRBV3-2; size: NA; DNA: TGTGCCAGCAGCCGGGCAGAGACAGTAGAAGAGACCCAGTACTTC; CDR3: CASSRAETVEETQYF
J: TRBJ2-1; D: NA; V: TRBV4-2; size: NA; DNA: TGTGCCAGCAGCCAGGCCTTTGAGGATGAGCAGTTCTTC; CDR3: CASSQAFEDEQFF
J: TRBJ1-1; D: NA; V: TRBV3-1/TRBV3-2; size: NA; DNA: TGTGCCAGCAGCCATCAAAGGGGGTCGAACACTGAAGCTTTCTTT; CDR3: CASSHQRGSNTEAFF